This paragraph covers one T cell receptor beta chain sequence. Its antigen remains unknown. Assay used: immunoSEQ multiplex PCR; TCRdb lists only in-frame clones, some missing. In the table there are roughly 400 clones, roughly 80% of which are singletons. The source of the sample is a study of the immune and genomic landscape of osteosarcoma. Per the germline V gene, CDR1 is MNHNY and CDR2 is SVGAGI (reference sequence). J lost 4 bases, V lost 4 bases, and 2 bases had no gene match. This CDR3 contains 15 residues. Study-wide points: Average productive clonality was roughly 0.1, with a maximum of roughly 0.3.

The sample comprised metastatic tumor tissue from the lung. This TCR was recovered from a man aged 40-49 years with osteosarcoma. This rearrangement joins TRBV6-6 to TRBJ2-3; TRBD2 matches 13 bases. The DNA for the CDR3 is TGTGCCAGCAGTTTACTAGCGGGGGGGCCAGATACGCAGTATTTT. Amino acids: CASSLLAGGPDTQYF.